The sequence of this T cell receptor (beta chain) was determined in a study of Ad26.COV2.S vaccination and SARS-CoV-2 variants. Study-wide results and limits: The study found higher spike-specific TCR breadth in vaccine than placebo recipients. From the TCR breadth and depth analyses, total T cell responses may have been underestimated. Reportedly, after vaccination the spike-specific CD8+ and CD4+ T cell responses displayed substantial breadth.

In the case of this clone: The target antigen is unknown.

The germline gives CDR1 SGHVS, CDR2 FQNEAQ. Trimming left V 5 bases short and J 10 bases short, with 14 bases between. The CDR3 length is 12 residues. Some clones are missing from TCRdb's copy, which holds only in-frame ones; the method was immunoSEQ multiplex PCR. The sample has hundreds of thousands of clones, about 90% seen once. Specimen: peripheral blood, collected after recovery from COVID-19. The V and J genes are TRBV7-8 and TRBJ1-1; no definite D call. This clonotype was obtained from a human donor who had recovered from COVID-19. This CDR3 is CASSPPIVGAFF. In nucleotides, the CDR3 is TGTGCCAGCAGCCCTCCTATTGTGGGAGCTTTCTTT.